This T cell receptor beta chain was retrieved from a study of cytomegalovirus exposure and HLA in healthy donors. This CDR3 has 14 residues. Per the germline V gene, CDR1 is SGHRS and CDR2 is YFSETQ. Trimming cost V 2 bases and J 0 bases, with 8 bases left between them. It was with 60 Vbeta and 13 Jbeta primers that the PCR ran. Profiled with immunoSEQ multiplex PCR; TCRdb holds only in-frame clones, not every one. The sample has more than 95,000 clones, 70% to 85% seen once; the top ten hold roughly 4.9%. The V gene is TRBV5-1, the J gene TRBJ1-1; no clear D gene. Sequencing input: PBMCs. The TCR originated in a woman aged 18 to 35 in good health and CMV-seropositive. Here the CDR3 reads CASSFSSMNTEAFF. In DNA form, the CDR3 reads TGCGCCAGCAGCTTCAGTTCAATGAACACTGAAGCTTTCTTT.